This TCR beta chain was observed in a study of T cell responses to AZD1222 COVID-19 vaccine. At the level of the study: The study pooled second doses at about 4 or about 12 weeks. Whole-study results and caveats: Among AZD1222 vaccinees, only 5 or 6 were seropositive at baseline. Donors were chiefly white British, with a greater number of females, and clonal diversity was perhaps underestimated. An increase in Spike-specific TCR breadth and depth was observed after two AZD1222 doses.

Worth noting for this clone: The antigen is undetermined.

This table comes from immunoSEQ multiplex PCR, and its TCRdb copy is limited to in-frame clones, with some not included. The sample lists 150,000 or so clones, over 75% occurring once. V was pared by 3 bases and J by 4 bases, with 12 bases between. The CDR3 totals 14 residues. Germline CDR1 reads SGHNT; CDR2 reads YENEEA. This clonotype was obtained from an adult in good health. The V call is TRBV11-3, the J call TRBJ1-1, with D tentatively TRBD1 (5 bases). The material was peripheral blood, obtained on day 0 of AZD1222 vaccination. CDR3 coding DNA: TGTGCCAGCAGCTTCATAACGGGGGGCACTGAAGCTTTCTTT. Translated: CASSFITGGTEAFF.